What follows describes a single T cell receptor (beta chain). This sample is drawn from a study of blood T cell repertoires in COVID-19. Study-level background: Italy, Spain and the United States were the sources of the convalescent and acute COVID-19 samples. In each case, the material was cDNA or gDNA derived from T cells, B-cell-depleted T cells, or PBMCs.

Authors' data handling: Estimates of nucleated cell counts were drawn from the amplification of reference gene primers. This table comes from immunoSEQ multiplex PCR, and its TCRdb copy is limited to in-frame clones, with some not included. V, J and clone size reflect that table, while D and trimming were determined from the DNA. The sample carries some 120,000 clones, approximately 85% recorded once. The TCR originated in a human donor in a cohort sampled during active COVID-19. Sequencing was carried out using peripheral blood.

The DNA for the CDR3 is TGTGCCAGCAGCCCCATCGGACAGGGGAACACTGAAGCTTTCTTT. Its protein product is CASSPIGQGNTEAFF. This chain links TRBV7-9 with TRBJ1-1, with 8 bases matching TRBD1. V lost 5 bases to trimming and J lost 1 base; unmatched junction nucleotides: 6. Germline V CDR1 and CDR2: SEHNR, FQNEAQ (reference sequence). This CDR3 region has 15 residues.